The T cell receptor (beta chain) under discussion was sequenced for a study of blood T cell repertoires in COVID-19. The wider study: Researchers got acute and convalescent COVID-19 samples from the United States, Italy and Spain. T cells, B-cell-depleted T cells, or PBMCs supplied cDNA or gDNA.

Germline loops: CDR1 MNHEY, CDR2 SVGAGI. The V gene lost 5 bases and the J gene lost 3 bases, with 12 bases spanning the gap. The CDR3 consists of 14 residues. Original analysis: The authors estimated nucleated cell counts from reference gene primer amplification. The data were produced by immunoSEQ multiplex PCR, yet TCRdb's version contains in-frame clones alone and is incomplete. The V and J calls and the clone size are those of that table, but D and trimming were determined from the DNA. The sample includes a few hundred thousand clones, around 83% seen only once; the top ten take roughly 4%. V is TRBV6-5 and J is TRBJ2-3; D is perhaps TRBD2 (5 bases). The sequencing sample was made of peripheral blood. The clonotype comes from a man aged 18 to 29 with active or convalescent COVID-19. The CDR3 sequence is CASSPQTTTDTQYF. The CDR3 DNA reads as TGTGCCAGCAGTCCCCAGACTACGACAGATACGCAGTATTTT.